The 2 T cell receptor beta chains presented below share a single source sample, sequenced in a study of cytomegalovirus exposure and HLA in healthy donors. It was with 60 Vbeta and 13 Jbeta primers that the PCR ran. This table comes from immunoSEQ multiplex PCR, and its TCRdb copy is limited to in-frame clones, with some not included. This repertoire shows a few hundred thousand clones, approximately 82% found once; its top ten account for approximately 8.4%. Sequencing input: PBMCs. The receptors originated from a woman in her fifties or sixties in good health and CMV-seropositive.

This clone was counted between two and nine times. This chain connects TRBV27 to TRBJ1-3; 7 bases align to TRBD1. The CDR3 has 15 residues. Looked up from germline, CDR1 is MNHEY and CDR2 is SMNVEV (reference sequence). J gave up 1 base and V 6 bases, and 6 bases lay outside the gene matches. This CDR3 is CASRPGTVSGNTIYF. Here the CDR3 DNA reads TGTGCCAGCAGGCCTGGGACAGTGTCTGGAAACACCATATATTTT.

Here the CDR3 DNA reads TGTGCCAGCCAAGGCGGCATAGTAGCTTTCTTT. It is translated as CASQGGIVAFF. V is TRBV19 and J is TRBJ1-1, with D unclear. The germline V and J ends were trimmed by 9 bases and 10 bases, with 15 bases remaining between them. The CDR3 is made up of 11 amino acids. Germline CDR1 is LNHDA and CDR2 is SQIVND (reference sequence).